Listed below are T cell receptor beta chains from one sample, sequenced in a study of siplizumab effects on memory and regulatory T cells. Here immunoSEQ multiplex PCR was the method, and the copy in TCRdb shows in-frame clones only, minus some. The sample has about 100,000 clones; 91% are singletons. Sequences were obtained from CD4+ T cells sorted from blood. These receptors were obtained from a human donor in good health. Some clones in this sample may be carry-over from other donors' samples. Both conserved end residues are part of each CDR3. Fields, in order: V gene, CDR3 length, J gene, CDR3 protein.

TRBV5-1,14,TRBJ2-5,CASSLASGQETQYF
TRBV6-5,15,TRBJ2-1,CASSPEWRLASEQFF
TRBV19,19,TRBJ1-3,CASSISGGHFRGRGNTIYF
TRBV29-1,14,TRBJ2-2,CSAGTSGRSGELFF
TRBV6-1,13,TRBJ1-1,CAIEEYVNTEAFF
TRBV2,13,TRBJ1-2,CASSMGQNYGYTF
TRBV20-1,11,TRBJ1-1,CSARGGSKAFF